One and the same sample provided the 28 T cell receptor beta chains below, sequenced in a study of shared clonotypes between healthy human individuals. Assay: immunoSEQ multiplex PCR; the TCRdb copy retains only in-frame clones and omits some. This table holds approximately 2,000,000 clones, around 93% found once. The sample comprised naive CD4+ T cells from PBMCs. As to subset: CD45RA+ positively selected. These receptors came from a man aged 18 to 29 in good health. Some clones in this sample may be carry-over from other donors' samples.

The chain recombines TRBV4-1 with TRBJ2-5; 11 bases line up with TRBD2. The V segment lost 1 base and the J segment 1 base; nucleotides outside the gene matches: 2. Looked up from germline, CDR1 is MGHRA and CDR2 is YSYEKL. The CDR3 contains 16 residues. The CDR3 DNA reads TGCGCCAGCAGCCAAGGACTAGCGGGGACCCAAGAGACCCAGTACTTC. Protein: CASSQGLAGTQETQYF.

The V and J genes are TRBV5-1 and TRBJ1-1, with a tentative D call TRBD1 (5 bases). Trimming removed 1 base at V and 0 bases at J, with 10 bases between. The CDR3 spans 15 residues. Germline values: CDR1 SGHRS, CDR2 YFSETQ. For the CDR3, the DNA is TGCGCCAGCAGCTTGACAGGCGATATGAACACTGAAGCTTTCTTT. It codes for CASSLTGDMNTEAFF. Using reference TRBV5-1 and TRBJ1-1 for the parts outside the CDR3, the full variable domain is KAGVTQTPRYLIKTRGQQVTLSCSPISGHRSVSWYQQTPGQGLQFLFEYFSETQRNKGNFPGRFSGRQFSNSRSEMNVSTLELGDSALYLCASSLTGDMNTEAFFGQGTRLTVV.

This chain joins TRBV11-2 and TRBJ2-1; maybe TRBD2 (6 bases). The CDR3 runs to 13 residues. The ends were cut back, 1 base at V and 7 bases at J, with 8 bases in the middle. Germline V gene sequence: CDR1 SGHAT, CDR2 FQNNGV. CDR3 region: CASSLASANEQFF. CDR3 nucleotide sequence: TGTGCCAGCAGCTTAGCTAGCGCTAATGAGCAGTTCTTC.

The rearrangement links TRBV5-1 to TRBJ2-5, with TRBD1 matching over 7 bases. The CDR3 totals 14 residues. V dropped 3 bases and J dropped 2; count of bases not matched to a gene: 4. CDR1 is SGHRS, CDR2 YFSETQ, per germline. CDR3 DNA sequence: TGCGCCAGCAGCTGGGACAGTATACAAGAGACCCAGTACTTC. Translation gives CASSWDSIQETQYF.

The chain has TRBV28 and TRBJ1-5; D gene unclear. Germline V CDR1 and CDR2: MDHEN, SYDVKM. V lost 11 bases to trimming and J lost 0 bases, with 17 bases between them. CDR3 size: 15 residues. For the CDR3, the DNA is TGTGCCGGCGCCCCCGGGCCAGATAGCAATCAGCCCCAGCATTTT. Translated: CAGAPGPDSNQPQHF.

The CDR3 loop is CASSQVRRRDEKLFF. The CDR3 DNA sequence: TGTGCCAGCAGCCAAGTTCGGCGGAGAGATGAAAAACTGTTTTTT. The J gene is TRBJ1-4, the V gene TRBV4-2; no firm D call. This CDR3 region has 15 residues. The germline CDR1 and CDR2 sequences are LGHNA and YNFKEQ. V was pared by 1 base and J by 6 bases, with 12 bases between.

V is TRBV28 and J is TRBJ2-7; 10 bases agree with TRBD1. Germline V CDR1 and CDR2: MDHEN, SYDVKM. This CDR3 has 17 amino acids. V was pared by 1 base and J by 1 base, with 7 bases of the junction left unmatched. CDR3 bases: TGTGCCAGCAGTTTATCGTGGACAGGGGGTTCATCCTACGAGCAGTACTTC. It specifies CASSLSWTGGSSYEQYF.

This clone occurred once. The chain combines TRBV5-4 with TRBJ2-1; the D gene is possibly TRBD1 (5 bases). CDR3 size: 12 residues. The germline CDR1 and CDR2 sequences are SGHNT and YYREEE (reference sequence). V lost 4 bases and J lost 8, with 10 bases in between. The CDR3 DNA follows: TGTGCCAGCAGCCCCGTCAGGGATGAGCAGTTCTTC. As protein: CASSPVRDEQFF.

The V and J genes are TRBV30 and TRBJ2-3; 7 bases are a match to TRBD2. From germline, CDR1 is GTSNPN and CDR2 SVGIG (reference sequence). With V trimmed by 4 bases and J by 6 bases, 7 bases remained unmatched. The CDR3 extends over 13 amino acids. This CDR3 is CAWTSGREDTQYF. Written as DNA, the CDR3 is TGTGCCTGGACTAGCGGACGTGAGGATACGCAGTATTTT. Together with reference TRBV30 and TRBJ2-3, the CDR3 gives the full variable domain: SQTIHQWPATLVQPVGSPLSLECTVEGTSNPNLYWYRQAAGRGLQLLFYSVGIGQISSEVPQNLSASRPQDRQFILSSKKLLLSDSGFYLCAWTSGREDTQYFGPGTRLTVL.

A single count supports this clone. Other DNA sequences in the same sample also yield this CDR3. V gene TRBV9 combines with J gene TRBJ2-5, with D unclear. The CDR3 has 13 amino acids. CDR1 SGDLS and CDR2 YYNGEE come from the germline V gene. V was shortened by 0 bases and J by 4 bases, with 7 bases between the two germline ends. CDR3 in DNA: TGTGCCAGCAGCGTAGCTCAAGGAGAGACCCAGTACTTC. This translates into CASSVAQGETQYF.

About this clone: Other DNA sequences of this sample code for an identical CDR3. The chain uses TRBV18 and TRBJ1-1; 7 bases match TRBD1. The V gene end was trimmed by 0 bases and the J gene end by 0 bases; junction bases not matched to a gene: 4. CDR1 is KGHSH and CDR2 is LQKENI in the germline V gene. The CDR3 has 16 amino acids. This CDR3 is CASSPPPGGVNTEAFF. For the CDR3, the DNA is TGTGCCAGCTCACCACCGCCAGGGGGTGTGAACACTGAAGCTTTCTTT.

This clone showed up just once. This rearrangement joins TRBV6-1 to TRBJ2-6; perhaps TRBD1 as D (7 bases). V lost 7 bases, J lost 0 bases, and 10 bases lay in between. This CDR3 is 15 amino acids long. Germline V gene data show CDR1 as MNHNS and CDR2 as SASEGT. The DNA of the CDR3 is TGTGCCAGCACAGGGGGGAGCTCTGGGGCCAACGTCCTGACTTTC. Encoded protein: CASTGGSSGANVLTF.

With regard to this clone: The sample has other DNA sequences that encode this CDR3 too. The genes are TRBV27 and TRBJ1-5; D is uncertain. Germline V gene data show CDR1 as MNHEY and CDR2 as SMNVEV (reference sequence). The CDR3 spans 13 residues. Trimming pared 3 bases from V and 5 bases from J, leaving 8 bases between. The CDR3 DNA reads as TGTGCCAGCAGTTTTGATCGGGATCAGCCCCAGCATTTT. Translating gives CASSFDRDQPQHF.

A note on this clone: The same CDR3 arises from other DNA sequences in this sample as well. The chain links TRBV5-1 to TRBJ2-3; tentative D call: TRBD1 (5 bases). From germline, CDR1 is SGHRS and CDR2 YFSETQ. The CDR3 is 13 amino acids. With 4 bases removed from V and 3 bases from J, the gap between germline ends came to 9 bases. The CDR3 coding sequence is TGCGCCAGCAGCACAGGACCTACAGATACGCAGTATTTT. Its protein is CASSTGPTDTQYF.

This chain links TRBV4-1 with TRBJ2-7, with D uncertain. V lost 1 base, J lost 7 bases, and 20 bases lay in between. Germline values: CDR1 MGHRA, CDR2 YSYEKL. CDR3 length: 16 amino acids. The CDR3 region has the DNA TGCGCCAGCAGCCAAGTTGGGGTCTGGCTGGAAGGAGAGCAGTACTTC. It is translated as CASSQVGVWLEGEQYF.

The CDR3 region has the DNA TGTGCCAGCAGCCCTCAGGGGGCGGTTATCCCCGGGGAGCTGTTTTTT. Amino acids: CASSPQGAVIPGELFF. The rearrangement joins TRBV7-9 to TRBJ2-2, with 8 bases fitting TRBD1. The V gene end was trimmed by 5 bases and the J gene end by 6 bases; junction bases not matched to a gene: 11. CDR1 is SEHNR, CDR2 FQNEAQ, per germline (reference sequence). The CDR3 runs to 16 residues.

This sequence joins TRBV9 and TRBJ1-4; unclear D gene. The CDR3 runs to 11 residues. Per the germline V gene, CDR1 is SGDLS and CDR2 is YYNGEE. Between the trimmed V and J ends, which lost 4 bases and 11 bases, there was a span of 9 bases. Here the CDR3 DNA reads TGTGCCAGCAGCCCTTGGAGGAAACTGTTTTTT. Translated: CASSPWRKLFF. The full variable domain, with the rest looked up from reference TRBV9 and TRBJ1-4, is DSGVTQTPKHLITATGQRVTLRCSPRSGDLSVYWYQQSLDQGLQFLIQYYNGEERAKGNILERFSAQQFPDLHSELNLSSLELGDSALYFCASSPWRKLFFGSGTQLSVL.

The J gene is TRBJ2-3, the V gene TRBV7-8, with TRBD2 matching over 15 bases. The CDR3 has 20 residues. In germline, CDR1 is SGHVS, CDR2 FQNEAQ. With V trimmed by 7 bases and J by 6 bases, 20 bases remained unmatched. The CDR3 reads CASTERGLRTSGRASDTQYF. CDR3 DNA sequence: TGTGCCAGCACCGAGCGGGGGTTACGGACTAGCGGGAGGGCCTCTGATACGCAGTATTTT.

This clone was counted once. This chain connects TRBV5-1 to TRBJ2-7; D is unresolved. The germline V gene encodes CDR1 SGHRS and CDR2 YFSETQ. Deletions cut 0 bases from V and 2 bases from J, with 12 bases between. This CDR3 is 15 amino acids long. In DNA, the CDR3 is TGCGCCAGCAGCTTGGACCCTTCATCCACCTACGAGCAGTACTTC. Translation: CASSLDPSSTYEQYF.

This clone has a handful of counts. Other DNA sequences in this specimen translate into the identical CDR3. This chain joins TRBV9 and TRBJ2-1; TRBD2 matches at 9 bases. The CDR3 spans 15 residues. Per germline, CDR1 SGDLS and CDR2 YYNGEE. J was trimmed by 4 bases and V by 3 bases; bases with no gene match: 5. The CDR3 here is CASSARLAGYNEQFF. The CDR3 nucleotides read TGTGCCAGCAGCGCCCGTCTAGCGGGGTACAATGAGCAGTTCTTC.

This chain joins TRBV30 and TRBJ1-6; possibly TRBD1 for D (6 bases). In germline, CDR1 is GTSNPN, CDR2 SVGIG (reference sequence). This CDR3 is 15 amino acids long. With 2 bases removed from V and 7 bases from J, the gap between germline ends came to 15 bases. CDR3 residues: CAWSRWTVGNSPLHF. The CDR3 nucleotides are TGTGCCTGGAGTAGGTGGACAGTCGGAAATTCACCCCTCCACTTT.

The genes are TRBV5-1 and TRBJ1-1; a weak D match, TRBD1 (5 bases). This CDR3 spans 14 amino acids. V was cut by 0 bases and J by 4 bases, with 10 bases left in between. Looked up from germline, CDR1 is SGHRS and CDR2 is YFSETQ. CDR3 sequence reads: CASSLVPGTTEAFF. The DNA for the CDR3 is TGCGCCAGCAGCTTGGTTCCGGGGACCACTGAAGCTTTCTTT.

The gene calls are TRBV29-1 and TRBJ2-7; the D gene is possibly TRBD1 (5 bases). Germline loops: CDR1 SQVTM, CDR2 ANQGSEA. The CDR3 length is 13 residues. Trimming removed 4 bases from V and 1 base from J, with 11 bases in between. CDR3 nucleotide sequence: TGCAGCGTTGTGGACAATTTTTCCTACGAGCAGTACTTC. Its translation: CSVVDNFSYEQYF.

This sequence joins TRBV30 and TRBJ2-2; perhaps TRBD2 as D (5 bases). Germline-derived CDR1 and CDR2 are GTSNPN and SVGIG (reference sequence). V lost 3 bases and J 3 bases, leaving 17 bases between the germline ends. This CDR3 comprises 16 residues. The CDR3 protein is CAWRATNRGYTGELFF. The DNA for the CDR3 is TGTGCCTGGAGGGCTACCAACCGGGGATACACCGGGGAGCTGTTTTTT.

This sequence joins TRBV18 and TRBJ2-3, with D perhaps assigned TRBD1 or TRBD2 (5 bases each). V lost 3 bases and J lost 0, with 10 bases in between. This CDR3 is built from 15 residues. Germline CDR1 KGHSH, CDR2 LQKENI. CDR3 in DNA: TGTGCCAGCTCACCGAGGGACGGAAGCACAGATACGCAGTATTTT. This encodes CASSPRDGSTDTQYF. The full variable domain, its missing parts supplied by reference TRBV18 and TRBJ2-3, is NAGVMQNPRHLVRRRGQEARLRCSPMKGHSHVYWYRQLPEEGLKFMVYLQKENIIDESGMPKERFSAEFPKEGPSILRIQQVVRGDSAAYFCASSPRDGSTDTQYFGPGTRLTVL.

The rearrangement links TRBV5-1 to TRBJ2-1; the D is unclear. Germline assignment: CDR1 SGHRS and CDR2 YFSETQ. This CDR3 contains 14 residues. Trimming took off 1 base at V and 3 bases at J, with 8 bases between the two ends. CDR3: CASSLIPSYNEQFF. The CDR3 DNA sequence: TGCGCCAGCAGCTTGATCCCCAGCTACAATGAGCAGTTCTTC. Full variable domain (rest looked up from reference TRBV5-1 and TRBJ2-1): KAGVTQTPRYLIKTRGQQVTLSCSPISGHRSVSWYQQTPGQGLQFLFEYFSETQRNKGNFPGRFSGRQFSNSRSEMNVSTLELGDSALYLCASSLIPSYNEQFFGPGTRLTVL.

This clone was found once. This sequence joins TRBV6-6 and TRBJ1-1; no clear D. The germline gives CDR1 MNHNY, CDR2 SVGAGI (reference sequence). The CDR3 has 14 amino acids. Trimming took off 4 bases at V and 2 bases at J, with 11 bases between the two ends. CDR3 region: CASSWAGLNTEAFF. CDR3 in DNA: TGTGCCAGCAGTTGGGCTGGATTAAACACTGAAGCTTTCTTT.

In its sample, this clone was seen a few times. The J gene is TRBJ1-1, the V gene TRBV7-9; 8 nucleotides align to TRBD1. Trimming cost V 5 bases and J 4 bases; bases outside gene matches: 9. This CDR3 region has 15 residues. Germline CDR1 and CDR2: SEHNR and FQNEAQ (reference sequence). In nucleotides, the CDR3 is TGTGCCAGCAGCCCCCAGGGGGCTGGGGCCACTGAAGCTTTCTTT. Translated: CASSPQGAGATEAFF.